What follows are 8 T cell receptor beta chains derived from one specimen sequenced in a study of blood T cell repertoires in COVID-19. Profiled with immunoSEQ multiplex PCR; TCRdb holds only in-frame clones, not every one. The top ten hold approximately 4.3% of the sample, which has approximately 450,000 clones, approximately 90% seen once. Sequencing used peripheral blood. The receptors come from a woman aged 25-40 years with acute or convalescent COVID-19.

A word on this clone: Other DNA sequences in the sample encode the same CDR3. The chain recombines TRBV7-3 with TRBJ2-1, with 11 bases matching TRBD2. CDR1 is SGHTA and CDR2 is FQGTGA in the germline V gene. V was pared by 4 bases and J by 4 bases, with 3 bases of the junction left unmatched. The CDR3 consists of 15 residues. CDR3 sequence: CASSSSGGTYNEQFF. The CDR3 DNA sequence: TGTGCCAGCAGCTCTAGCGGGGGGACTTACAATGAGCAGTTCTTC.

The V call is TRBV7-6, the J call TRBJ2-3; a possible D gene is TRBD2 (6 bases). With 4 bases removed from V and 4 bases from J, the gap between germline ends came to 12 bases. The CDR3 is 14 residues long. Germline CDR1 SGHVS, CDR2 FNYEAQ. CDR3 protein: CASSSRDPPDTQYF. CDR3 coding DNA: TGTGCCAGCAGCTCGCGGGACCCCCCAGATACGCAGTATTTT.

The chain joins TRBV11-2 to TRBJ2-3; 7 bases line up with TRBD2. With 0 bases clipped from V and 3 bases from J, the junction kept 3 bases outside the gene matches. The CDR3 covers 15 residues. Germline loops: CDR1 SGHAT, CDR2 FQNNGV. CDR3 sequence: CASSLDRGGTDTQYF. CDR3 nucleotide sequence: TGTGCCAGCAGCTTAGACCGGGGAGGGACAGATACGCAGTATTTT.

This chain joins TRBV5-1 and TRBJ2-3, with a tentative D call TRBD1 (6 bases). CDR1 is SGHRS, CDR2 YFSETQ, per germline. V was clipped by 4 bases and J by 4 bases, with 13 bases between them. CDR3 length: 14 residues. The CDR3 protein is CASSTGQTPDTQYF. The CDR3 DNA is TGCGCCAGCAGCACCGGACAGACCCCAGATACGCAGTATTTT.

J is TRBJ2-5 and V is TRBV30; possible D gene TRBD1, 6 bases. The CDR3 consists of 15 residues. V lost 2 bases and J lost 1, with 14 bases in between. Per germline, CDR1 GTSNPN and CDR2 SVGIG (reference sequence). DNA for the CDR3: TGTGCCTGGAGTACCACCGACAGGTTCCAAGAGACCCAGTACTTC. This encodes CAWSTTDRFQETQYF.

The chain combines TRBV27 with TRBJ2-5, with a tentative D call TRBD2 (7 bases). The CDR3 has 15 residues. V lost 6 bases, J lost 7 bases, and 21 bases lay in between. Germline-derived CDR1 and CDR2 are MNHEY and SMNVEV (reference sequence). Here the CDR3 reads CASRPTGGSFGTQYF. CDR3 DNA sequence: TGTGCCAGCAGGCCGACGGGGGGCAGTTTTGGGACCCAGTACTTC.

This chain uses TRBV19 with TRBJ2-1; the match to TRBD2 covers 8 bases. Looked up from germline, CDR1 is LNHDA and CDR2 is SQIVND (reference sequence). J was trimmed by 9 bases and V by 1 base; bases with no gene match: 8. This CDR3 region has 15 residues. CDR3 sequence (DNA): TGTGCCAGTAGTATAGCCACCGGGGGGGGTCTTGAGCAGTTCTTC. It translates to CASSIATGGGLEQFF.

The V call is TRBV11-2, the J call TRBJ1-2, with 8 positions matching TRBD1. The CDR3 extends over 15 amino acids. V shed 4 bases, J shed 4 bases, and the junction held 8 bases outside the gene matches. Germline V gene sequence: CDR1 SGHAT, CDR2 FQNNGV. The CDR3 sequence is CASSSQQGASYGYTF. The DNA of the CDR3 is TGTGCCAGCAGCTCACAGCAGGGGGCCAGCTATGGCTACACCTTC. Filled out from reference TRBV11-2 and TRBJ1-2, the complete variable domain reads EAGVAQSPRYKIIEKRQSVAFWCNPISGHATLYWYQQILGQGPKLLIQFQNNGVVDDSQLPKDRFSAERLKGVDSTLKIQPAKLEDSAVYLCASSSQQGASYGYTFGSGTRLTVV.